The present entry profiles one T cell receptor (beta chain) with its context. Its antigen is still unknown. Distinct nucleotide sequences in the sample also encode this CDR3. The sample comes from a study of Ad26.COV2.S vaccination and SARS-CoV-2 variants. Overall study findings and caveats: Measurements of TCR breadth and depth may have given underestimates of the total T cell responses.

Treatment in this sample: some 20 received Ad26.COV2.S at low or high dose, single or two shots; roughly 5 received placebo; per-sample allocation not given. Collection of the samples took place on day 63 after the first injection of vaccine or placebo. The protocol was immunoSEQ multiplex PCR, while the TCRdb copy is restricted to in-frame clones and leaves out a portion. Seen here are 320,000 or so clones, about nine tenths observed once, and the top ten hold around 5.5%. CDR3 length equals 13 residues. Trimming shortened V by 5 bases and J by 0 bases, and 7 bases separated the two germline ends. This receptor was obtained from a person aged 18 to 59 who received the Ad26.COV2.S COVID-19 vaccine or a placebo. The source was peripheral blood, collected in a trial of Ad26.COV2.S vaccine versus placebo. This chain joins TRBV12-3 or TRBV12-4 and TRBJ1-1; D is unresolved. The CDR3 region has the DNA TGTGCCAGCAGTCCTACCTTGAACACTGAAGCTTTCTTT. It encodes CASSPTLNTEAFF.